This T cell receptor beta chain was captured in a study of blood T cell repertoires in COVID-19. Study at large: The study drew acute and convalescent COVID-19 samples from the United States, Italy and Spain.

In the source study's methods: Estimation of nucleated cell counts was performed using reference gene primer amplification. Generated by immunoSEQ multiplex PCR, the TCRdb table keeps only in-frame clones and is missing some. The V and J calls and the clone size are those of that table, but D and trimming were determined from the DNA. This table holds some 97,000 clones, around nine tenths found once. This clonotype was sampled from a man in his sixties or seventies with acute or convalescent COVID-19. Input material: peripheral blood.

The CDR3 is CASRRPGQGYEQYF. In DNA, the CDR3 is TGTGCCAGCAGACGTCCGGGACAAGGCTACGAGCAGTACTTC. V is TRBV6-5 and J is TRBJ2-7; D possibly corresponds to TRBD1 (6 bases). The CDR3 spans 14 residues. Trimming took off 6 bases at V and 3 bases at J, with 15 bases between the two ends. Germline-derived CDR1 and CDR2 are MNHEY and SVGAGI.